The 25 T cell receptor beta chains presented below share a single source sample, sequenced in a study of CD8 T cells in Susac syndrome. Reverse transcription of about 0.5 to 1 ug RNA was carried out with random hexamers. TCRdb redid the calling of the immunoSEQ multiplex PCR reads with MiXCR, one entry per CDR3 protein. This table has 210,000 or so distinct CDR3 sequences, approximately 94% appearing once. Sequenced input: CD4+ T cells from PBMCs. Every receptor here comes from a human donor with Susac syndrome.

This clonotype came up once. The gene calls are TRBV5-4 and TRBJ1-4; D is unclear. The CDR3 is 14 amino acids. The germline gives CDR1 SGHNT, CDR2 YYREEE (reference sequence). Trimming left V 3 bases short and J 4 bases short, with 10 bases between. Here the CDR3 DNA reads TGTGCCAGCAGCTCACCCGACCATAATGAAAAACTGTTTTTT. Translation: CASSSPDHNEKLFF.

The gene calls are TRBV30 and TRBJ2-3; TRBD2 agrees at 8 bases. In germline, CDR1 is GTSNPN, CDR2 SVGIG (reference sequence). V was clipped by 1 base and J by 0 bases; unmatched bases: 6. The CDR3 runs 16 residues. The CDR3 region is CAWSAALAESTDTQYF. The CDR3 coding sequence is TGTGCCTGGAGTGCGGCACTAGCGGAGAGCACAGATACGCAGTATTTT.

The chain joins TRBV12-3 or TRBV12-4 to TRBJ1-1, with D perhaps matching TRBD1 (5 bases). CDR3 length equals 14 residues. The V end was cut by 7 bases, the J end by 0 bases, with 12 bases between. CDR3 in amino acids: CASTPGRVNTEAFF. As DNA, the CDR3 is TGTGCCAGCACCCCGGGACGGGTGAACACTGAAGCTTTCTTT.

The CDR3, as DNA: TGTGCCAGCTCACCGGAGACAGGGGACGGCTATGGCTACACCTTC. Its translation: CASSPETGDGYGYTF. The rearrangement uses TRBV18 and TRBJ1-2; 8 positions agree with TRBD1. The CDR3 loop spans 15 amino acids. The V gene end was trimmed by 3 bases and the J gene end by 4 bases; junction bases not matched to a gene: 7. CDR1 and CDR2 from the germline V gene are KGHSH and LQKENI.

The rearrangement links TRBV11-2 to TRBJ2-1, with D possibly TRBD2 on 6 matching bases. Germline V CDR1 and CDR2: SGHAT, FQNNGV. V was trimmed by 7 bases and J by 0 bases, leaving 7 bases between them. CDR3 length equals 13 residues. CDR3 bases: TGTGCCAGCAAAGCGGGCTCCTACAATGAGCAGTTCTTC. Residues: CASKAGSYNEQFF.

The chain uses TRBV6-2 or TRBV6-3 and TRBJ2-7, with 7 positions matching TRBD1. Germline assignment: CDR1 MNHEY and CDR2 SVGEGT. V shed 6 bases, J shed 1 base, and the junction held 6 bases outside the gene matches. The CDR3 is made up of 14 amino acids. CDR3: CASRNRQGSYEQYF. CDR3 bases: TGTGCCAGCAGAAATCGACAGGGTTCCTACGAGCAGTACTTC.

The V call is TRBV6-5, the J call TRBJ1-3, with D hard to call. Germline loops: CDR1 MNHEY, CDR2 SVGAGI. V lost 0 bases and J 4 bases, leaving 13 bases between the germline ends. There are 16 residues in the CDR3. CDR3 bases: TGTGCCAGCAGTTACTCGTCGAGCGGTCGGGGAAACACCATATATTTT. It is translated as CASSYSSSGRGNTIYF.

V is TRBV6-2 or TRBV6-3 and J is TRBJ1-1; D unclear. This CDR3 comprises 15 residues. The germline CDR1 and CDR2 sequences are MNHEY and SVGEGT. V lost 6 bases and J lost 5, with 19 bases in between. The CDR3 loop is CASSPSGRGQTEAFF. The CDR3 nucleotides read TGTGCCAGCAGCCCTTCGGGCCGTGGGCAGACTGAAGCTTTCTTT.

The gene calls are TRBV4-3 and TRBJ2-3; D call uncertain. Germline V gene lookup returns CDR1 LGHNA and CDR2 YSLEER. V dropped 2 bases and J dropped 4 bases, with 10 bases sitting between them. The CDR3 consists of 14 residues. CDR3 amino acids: CASSQQDEPDTQYF. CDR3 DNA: TGCGCCAGCAGCCAACAAGACGAGCCAGATACGCAGTATTTT.

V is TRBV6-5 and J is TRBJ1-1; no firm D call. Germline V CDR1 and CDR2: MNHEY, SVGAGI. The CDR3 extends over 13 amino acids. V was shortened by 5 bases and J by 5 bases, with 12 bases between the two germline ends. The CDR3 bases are TGTGCCAGCAGTGTACGGGATACAACTGAAGCTTTCTTT. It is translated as CASSVRDTTEAFF.

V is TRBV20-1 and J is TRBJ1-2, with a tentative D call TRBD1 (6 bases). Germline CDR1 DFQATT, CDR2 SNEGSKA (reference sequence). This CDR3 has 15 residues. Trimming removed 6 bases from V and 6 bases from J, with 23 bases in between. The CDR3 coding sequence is TGCAGTGCCCCCGCTTCGTCACAGGGCGTTGATGGCTACACCTTC. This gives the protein CSAPASSQGVDGYTF.

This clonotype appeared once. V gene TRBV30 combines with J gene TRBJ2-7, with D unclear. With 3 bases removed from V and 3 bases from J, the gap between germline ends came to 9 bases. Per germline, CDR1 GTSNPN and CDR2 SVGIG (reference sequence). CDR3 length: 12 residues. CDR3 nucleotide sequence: TGTGCCTGGAGCCAACTTGGCTACGAGCAGTACTTC. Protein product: CAWSQLGYEQYF.

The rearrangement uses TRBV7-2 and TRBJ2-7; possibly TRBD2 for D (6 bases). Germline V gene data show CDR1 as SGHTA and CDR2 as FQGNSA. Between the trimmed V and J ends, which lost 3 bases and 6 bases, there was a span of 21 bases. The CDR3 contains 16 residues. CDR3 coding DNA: TGTGCCAGCAGCTTTAGTCGCCGGGACTCTAGCTCCGAGCAGTACTTC. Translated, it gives CASSFSRRDSSSEQYF. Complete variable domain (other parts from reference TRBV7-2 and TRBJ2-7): GAGVSQSPSNKVTEKGKDVELRCDPISGHTALYWYRQSLGQGLEFLIYFQGNSAPDKSGLPSDRFSAERTGGSVSTLTIQRTQQEDSAVYLCASSFSRRDSSSEQYFGPGTRLTVT.

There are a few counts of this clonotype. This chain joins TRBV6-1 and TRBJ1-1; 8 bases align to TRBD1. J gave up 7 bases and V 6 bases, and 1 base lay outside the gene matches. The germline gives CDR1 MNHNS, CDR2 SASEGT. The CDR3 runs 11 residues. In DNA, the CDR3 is TGTGCCAGCAGAGACAGGGGTGAAGCTTTCTTT. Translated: CASRDRGEAFF.

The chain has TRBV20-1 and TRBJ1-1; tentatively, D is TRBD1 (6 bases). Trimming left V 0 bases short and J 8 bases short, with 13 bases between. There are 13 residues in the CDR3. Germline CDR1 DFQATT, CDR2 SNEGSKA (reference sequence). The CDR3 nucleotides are TGCAGTGCTAGAGATCGCAGGGGAGTAGAAGCTTTCTTT. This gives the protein CSARDRRGVEAFF.

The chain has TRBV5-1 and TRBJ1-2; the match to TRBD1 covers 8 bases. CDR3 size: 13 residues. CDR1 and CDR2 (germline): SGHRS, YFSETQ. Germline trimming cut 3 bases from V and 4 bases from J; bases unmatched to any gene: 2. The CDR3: CASSWDRTYGYTF. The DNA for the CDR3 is TGCGCCAGCAGCTGGGACAGGACCTATGGCTACACCTTC.

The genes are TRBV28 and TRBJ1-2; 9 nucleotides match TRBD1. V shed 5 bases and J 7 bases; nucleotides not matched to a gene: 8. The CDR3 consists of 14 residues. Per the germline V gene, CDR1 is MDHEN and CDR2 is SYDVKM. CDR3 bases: TGTGCCAGCAGTCTATTGGGACAGGGTAGTGGCTACACCTTC. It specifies CASSLLGQGSGYTF.

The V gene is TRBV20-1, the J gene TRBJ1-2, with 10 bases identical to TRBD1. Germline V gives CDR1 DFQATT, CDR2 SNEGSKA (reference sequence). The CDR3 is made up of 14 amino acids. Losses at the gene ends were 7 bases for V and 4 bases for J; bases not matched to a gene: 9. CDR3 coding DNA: TGCAGTGTGAAGGGACAGGGGATCTCCTATGGCTACACCTTC. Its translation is CSVKGQGISYGYTF.

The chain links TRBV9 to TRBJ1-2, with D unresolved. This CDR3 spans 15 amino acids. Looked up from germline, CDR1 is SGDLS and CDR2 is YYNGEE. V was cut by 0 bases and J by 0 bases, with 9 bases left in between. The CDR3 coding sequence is TGTGCCAGCAGCGTAGATTCACGACCTAACTATGGCTACACCTTC. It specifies CASSVDSRPNYGYTF.

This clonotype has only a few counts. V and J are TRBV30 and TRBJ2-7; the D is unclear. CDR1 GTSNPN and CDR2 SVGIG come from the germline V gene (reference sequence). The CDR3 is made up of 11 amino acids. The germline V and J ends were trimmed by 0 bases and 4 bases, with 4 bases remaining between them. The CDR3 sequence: CAWSVGYEQYF. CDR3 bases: TGTGCCTGGAGTGTTGGGTACGAGCAGTACTTC.

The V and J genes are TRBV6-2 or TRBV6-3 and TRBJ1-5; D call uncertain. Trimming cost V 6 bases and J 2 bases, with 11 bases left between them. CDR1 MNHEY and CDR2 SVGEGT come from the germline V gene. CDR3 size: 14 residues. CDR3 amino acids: CASSPRERNQPQHF. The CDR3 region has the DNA TGTGCCAGCAGCCCTAGGGAACGCAATCAGCCCCAGCATTTT.

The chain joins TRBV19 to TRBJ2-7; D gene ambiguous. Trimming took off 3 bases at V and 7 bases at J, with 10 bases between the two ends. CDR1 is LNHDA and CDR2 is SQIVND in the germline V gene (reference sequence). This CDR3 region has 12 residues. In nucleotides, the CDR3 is TGTGCCAGTAGTATTGCAGGCCGGGAGCAGTACTTC. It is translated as CASSIAGREQYF.

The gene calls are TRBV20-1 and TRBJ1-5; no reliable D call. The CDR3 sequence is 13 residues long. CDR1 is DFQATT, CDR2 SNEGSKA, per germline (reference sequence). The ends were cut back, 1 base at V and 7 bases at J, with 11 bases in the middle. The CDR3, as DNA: TGCAGTGCTAGAGGCCCGGGAGGACAGCCCCAGCATTTT. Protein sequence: CSARGPGGQPQHF.

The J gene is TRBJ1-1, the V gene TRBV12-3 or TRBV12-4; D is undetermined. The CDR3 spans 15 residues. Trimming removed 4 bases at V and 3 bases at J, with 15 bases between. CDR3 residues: CASSSQIKIDTEAFF. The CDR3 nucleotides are TGTGCCAGCAGTTCCCAAATTAAGATAGACACTGAAGCTTTCTTT.

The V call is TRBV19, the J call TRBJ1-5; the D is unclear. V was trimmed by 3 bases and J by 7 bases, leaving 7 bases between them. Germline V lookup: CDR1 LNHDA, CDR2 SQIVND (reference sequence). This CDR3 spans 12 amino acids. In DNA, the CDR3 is TGTGCCAGTAGTATTGCGGGGCAGCCCCAGCATTTT. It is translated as CASSIAGQPQHF.